Detailed here is one TCR beta chain. Its antigen remains unidentified. The record originates from a study of human CD8 memory T cell subsets. Study-level points and caveats: Stem-like memory T cell repertoires barely overlapped those of precursor exhausted T cells. High diversity, at similar levels, marked stem-like memory and precursor exhausted T cells but not effector memory cells. By Chao1 estimates, precursor exhausted T cells appeared less diverse than stem-like memory T cells.

Libraries for TCR beta were constructed using UMI-labeled 5' RACE. Following a re-call of the 5' RACE reads, TCRdb has one entry per CDR3 protein and lacks DNA. This sample's table has about 5,800 distinct CDR3 sequences. Germline V CDR1 and CDR2: SGHNT, YYREEE (reference sequence). This CDR3 comprises 14 residues. It was CCR7+ PD-1+ TIGIT+ early memory CD8+ T cells with exhausted-like traits that constituted TPEX cells. The authors drew RNA from duplicate vials of fewer than 190,000 sorted CD8+ T cells per subset. This clonotype originated in a human donor in good health. Sequencing was carried out using CD8+ T cells from PBMCs. This chain connects TRBV5-4 to TRBJ2-5; TCRdb picks TRBD1, but there is no DNA to check that call. The CDR3 spells CASSAGRNQETQYF.